The 28 T cell receptor beta chains below come from one sample, sequenced in a study of CD8 T cells in Susac syndrome. It was with random hexamers that about 0.45 to 1 ug RNA was reverse transcribed. TCRdb reprocessed the immunoSEQ multiplex PCR reads via MiXCR and lists one record per CDR3 protein. The sample holds 150,000 to 250,000 distinct CDR3 sequences; 90% to 95% are singletons and the top ten take 0.085% to 0.095%. Sequences were obtained from CD4+ T cells from PBMCs. These receptors came from a human donor with multiple sclerosis.

The gene calls are TRBV7-2 and TRBJ1-2, with a possible D match to TRBD1 (6 bases). Germline loops: CDR1 SGHTA, CDR2 FQGNSA. There are 14 residues in the CDR3. The V and J ends lost 5 bases and 4 bases respectively, with 14 bases between them. In DNA, the CDR3 is TGTGCCAGCAGCCCGACAGGTCTTACCTATGGCTACACCTTC. Its translation is CASSPTGLTYGYTF.

The V gene is TRBV24-1, the J gene TRBJ2-1; D gene ambiguous. V was trimmed by 0 bases and J by 7 bases, leaving 3 bases between them. CDR3 size: 12 residues. CDR1 and CDR2 from the germline V gene are KGHDR and SFDVKD. This CDR3 is CATSDLWNEQFF. The CDR3 DNA follows: TGTGCCACCAGTGATTTGTGGAATGAGCAGTTCTTC.

The chain is built from TRBV5-4 and TRBJ2-5; possible D gene TRBD2, 5 bases. Deletions cut 4 bases from V and 1 base from J, with 14 bases between. The CDR3 runs to 15 residues. Germline CDR1 and CDR2: SGHNT and YYREEE (reference sequence). The CDR3: CASSPSSDFQETQYF. The CDR3 nucleotides read TGTGCCAGCAGCCCTTCTTCGGACTTCCAAGAGACCCAGTACTTC. The full variable domain, its missing parts supplied by reference TRBV5-4 and TRBJ2-5, is ETGVTQSPTHLIKTRGQQVTLRCSSQSGHNTVSWYQQALGQGPQFIFQYYREEENGRGNFPPRFSGLQFPNYSSELNVNALELDDSALYLCASSPSSDFQETQYFGPGTRLLVL.

The V gene is TRBV4-1, the J gene TRBJ2-1; 7 positions agree with TRBD2. The CDR3 length is 15 residues. Germline CDR1 is MGHRA and CDR2 is YSYEKL. V gave up 6 bases and J gave up 3 bases; unmatched junction bases: 8. This CDR3 reads CASRAGREVYNEQFF. The CDR3 nucleotides are TGCGCCAGCAGGGCGGGGAGGGAGGTCTACAATGAGCAGTTCTTC.

The rearrangement joins TRBV29-1 to TRBJ1-1; D uncertain. Trimming stripped 2 bases from V and 10 bases from J, with 5 bases between. Germline V CDR1 and CDR2: SQVTM, ANQGSEA. CDR3 size: 9 residues. The CDR3 is CSVEPGAFF. The CDR3 nucleotides are TGCAGCGTTGAACCAGGAGCTTTCTTT.

The rearrangement uses TRBV7-3 and TRBJ1-2; TRBD1 agrees at 7 bases. Per germline, CDR1 SGHTA and CDR2 FQGTGA. Unmatched junction bases numbered 3, after V lost 2 bases and J lost 6 bases. The CDR3 is 13 residues long. The CDR3 region is CASSLGTVDGYTF. CDR3 nucleotide sequence: TGTGCCAGCAGCTTAGGGACAGTTGATGGCTACACCTTC.

The gene calls are TRBV29-1 and TRBJ2-1, with 9 positions matching TRBD2. The germline gives CDR1 SQVTM, CDR2 ANQGSEA. The J segment lost 6 bases and the V segment lost 7 bases, leaving 7 bases of the junction unmatched. This CDR3 spans 13 amino acids. CDR3 in amino acids: CSAQGLAFNEQFF. The CDR3 nucleotides are TGCAGCGCCCAGGGACTAGCTTTCAATGAGCAGTTCTTC.

The chain links TRBV9 to TRBJ2-1, with a possible D match to TRBD1 (5 bases). CDR3 length equals 13 residues. Per the germline V gene, CDR1 is SGDLS and CDR2 is YYNGEE. Trimming shortened V by 1 base and J by 7 bases, and 9 bases separated the two germline ends. CDR3 sequence reads: CASSVNRLNEQFF. The CDR3 DNA sequence: TGTGCCAGCAGCGTAAACAGGTTAAATGAGCAGTTCTTC. The whole variable domain, filled in from reference TRBV9 and TRBJ2-1, reads DSGVTQTPKHLITATGQRVTLRCSPRSGDLSVYWYQQSLDQGLQFLIQYYNGEERAKGNILERFSAQQFPDLHSELNLSSLELGDSALYFCASSVNRLNEQFFGPGTRLTVL.

The CDR3 DNA is TGTGCTAGTGGTTTTTCGGCTCGGGGGAGTCAGCCCCAGCATTTT. It translates to CASGFSARGSQPQHF. V gene TRBV12-5 combines with J gene TRBJ1-5; D might be TRBD1 (5 bases). The CDR3 consists of 15 residues. CDR1 is LGHNT and CDR2 is FRNRAP in the germline V gene. V was cut by 3 bases and J by 6 bases, with 15 bases left in between.

This chain uses TRBV9 with TRBJ1-1; no reliable D call. Germline CDR1 reads SGDLS; CDR2 reads YYNGEE. This CDR3 comprises 13 residues. Trimming cost V 6 bases and J 4 bases, with 13 bases left between them. The CDR3 protein is CASTRHWGTEAFF. As DNA, the CDR3 is TGTGCCAGCACCCGACACTGGGGCACTGAAGCTTTCTTT.

The gene calls are TRBV10-3 and TRBJ1-1, with 7 nucleotides matching TRBD1. From germline, CDR1 is ENHRY and CDR2 SYGVKD. V lost 5 bases to trimming and J lost 1 base; unmatched junction nucleotides: 7. This CDR3 comprises 15 residues. The DNA of the CDR3 is TGTGCCATCAGTCAAAGGGGGCAGGGGAACACTGAAGCTTTCTTT. Its protein product is CAISQRGQGNTEAFF.

J is TRBJ2-7 and V is TRBV3-1; D is undetermined. The length of the CDR3 is 12 residues. In germline, CDR1 is LGHDT, CDR2 YNNKEL (reference sequence). Between the trimmed V and J ends, which lost 1 base and 9 bases, there was a span of 10 bases. CDR3 residues: CASSQGPTRQYF. The CDR3 bases are TGTGCCAGCAGCCAAGGGCCTACGCGGCAGTACTTC.

This clonotype was counted only a few times. The genes are TRBV7-9 and TRBJ2-7; D unclear. Germline-derived CDR1 and CDR2 are SEHNR and FQNEAQ (reference sequence). This CDR3 has 12 amino acids. Trimming left V 2 bases short and J 4 bases short, with 6 bases between. CDR3 amino acids: CASSLSTYEQYF. CDR3 in DNA: TGTGCCAGCAGCTTAAGTACGTACGAGCAGTACTTC.

This clonotype was observed a single time. The chain has TRBV6-1 and TRBJ1-1; D not certain. Germline values: CDR1 MNHNS, CDR2 SASEGT. With 2 bases removed from V and 5 bases from J, the gap between germline ends came to 9 bases. The CDR3 sequence is 13 residues long. The CDR3: CASSEHAQTEAFF. The CDR3 bases are TGTGCCAGCAGTGAACATGCGCAAACTGAAGCTTTCTTT.

This chain connects TRBV12-5 to TRBJ1-5; D remains unclear. Germline V lookup: CDR1 LGHNT, CDR2 FRNRAP. V was clipped by 3 bases and J by 2 bases, with 14 bases between them. CDR3 length: 16 residues. The CDR3 loop reads CASGLRAGTGNQPQHF. The CDR3 coding sequence is TGTGCTAGTGGTTTAAGGGCGGGAACGGGCAATCAGCCCCAGCATTTT. Full variable domain (remainder filled in from reference TRBV12-5 and TRBJ1-5): DARVTQTPRHKVTEMGQEVTMRCQPILGHNTVFWYRQTMMQGLELLAYFRNRAPLDDSGMPKDRFSAEMPDATLATLKIQPSEPRDSAVYFCASGLRAGTGNQPQHFGDGTRLSIL.

The V gene is TRBV30, the J gene TRBJ2-2, with TRBD1 identical over 7 bases. J was trimmed by 8 bases and V by 5 bases; bases with no gene match: 14. CDR1 and CDR2 from the germline V gene are GTSNPN and SVGIG (reference sequence). The CDR3 spans 15 residues. The CDR3 loop reads CAWGRGNGPIGELFF. The CDR3 DNA sequence: TGTGCCTGGGGCAGGGGGAATGGGCCTATTGGGGAGCTGTTTTTT.

J is TRBJ2-7 and V is TRBV2, with D perhaps being TRBD1 or TRBD2 (5 bases each). CDR3 length: 12 amino acids. Germline loops: CDR1 SNHLY, CDR2 FYNNEI. V was clipped by 10 bases and J by 1 base, with 11 bases between them. CDR3 loop: CATRDQSYEQYF. The CDR3, as DNA: TGTGCCACCCGGGACCAATCCTACGAGCAGTACTTC.

The CDR3: CASSYDRTNTEAFF. Written as DNA, the CDR3 is TGTGCCAGCAGTTACGACAGGACGAACACTGAAGCTTTCTTT. The chain uses TRBV6-5 and TRBJ1-1; D may be TRBD1 (6 bases). The germline gives CDR1 MNHEY, CDR2 SVGAGI. The CDR3 extends over 14 amino acids. V lost 2 bases and J lost 1, with 8 bases in between.

V and J are TRBV4-2 and TRBJ1-2; D may be TRBD1 (6 bases). V shed 4 bases and J shed 4 bases, with 19 bases lying between them. Germline loops: CDR1 LGHNA, CDR2 YNFKEQ. This CDR3 comprises 16 residues. The CDR3 region is CASSRQPGDAAYGYTF. Here the CDR3 DNA reads TGTGCCAGCAGCCGACAACCAGGGGACGCGGCCTATGGCTACACCTTC.

The CDR3 nucleotides are TGTGCCAGCAGAAAAGCGAGCTCTGGAAACACCATATATTTT. This translates into CASRKASSGNTIYF. The rearrangement links TRBV12-3 or TRBV12-4 to TRBJ1-3; D is undetermined. Trimming cost V 6 bases and J 0 bases, with 9 bases left between them. There are 14 residues in the CDR3.

This chain connects TRBV3-1 to TRBJ1-4; no definite D call. The CDR3 has 16 amino acids. CDR1 and CDR2 (germline): LGHDT, YNNKEL (reference sequence). Trimming removed 6 bases from V and 7 bases from J, with 21 bases in between. The CDR3 DNA sequence: TGTGCCAGCAGTCCAGTCTTAGGTGTCTCCGGTGAAAAACTGTTTTTT. Translating gives CASSPVLGVSGEKLFF.

This chain links TRBV20-1 with TRBJ2-1; TRBD2 agrees at 9 bases. The length of the CDR3 is 16 residues. Germline V gene data show CDR1 as DFQATT and CDR2 as SNEGSKA (reference sequence). V lost 6 bases, J lost 5 bases, and 14 bases stayed unmatched. The CDR3 loop is CSAETTSGGRDNEQFF. DNA for the CDR3: TGCAGTGCCGAAACCACCAGCGGGGGGCGAGACAATGAGCAGTTCTTC.

The rearrangement links TRBV29-1 to TRBJ2-7, with D tentatively TRBD2 (6 bases). This CDR3 region has 10 residues. The V gene's germline CDR1 is SQVTM and CDR2 ANQGSEA. Trimming took off 7 bases at V and 5 bases at J, with 9 bases between the two ends. The CDR3 loop is CSGGDHEQYF. In nucleotides, the CDR3 is TGCAGCGGGGGGGACCACGAGCAGTACTTC.

DNA of the CDR3: TGTGCCAGCAGCTTAAGGCCATTCTACGAGCAGTACTTC. Protein product: CASSLRPFYEQYF. The chain is built from TRBV7-9 and TRBJ2-7; D unresolved. Trimming shortened V by 2 bases and J by 3 bases, and 8 bases separated the two germline ends. CDR1 is SEHNR, CDR2 FQNEAQ, per germline (reference sequence). The CDR3 totals 13 residues.

This rearrangement joins TRBV28 to TRBJ2-1, with unresolved D. This CDR3 is built from 12 residues. Between the trimmed V and J ends, which lost 8 bases and 1 base, there was a span of 6 bases. Per the germline V gene, CDR1 is MDHEN and CDR2 is SYDVKM. CDR3 sequence reads: CASVGSYNEQFF. CDR3 DNA: TGTGCCAGCGTCGGTTCCTACAATGAGCAGTTCTTC.

DNA for the CDR3: TGTGCCAGCAGTTACTCGAGGGGGACGGGCTATGGCTACACCTTC. Encoded protein: CASSYSRGTGYGYTF. The J gene is TRBJ1-2, the V gene TRBV6-5; possible D gene TRBD1, 6 bases. The CDR3 covers 15 residues. Trimming pared 0 bases from V and 4 bases from J, leaving 12 bases between. Germline V gene lookup returns CDR1 MNHEY and CDR2 SVGAGI.

Only one count was recorded for this clonotype. Written as DNA, the CDR3 is TGCGCCAGCAGCGCCGGGACAGCCTCCTCCTCCTACGAGCAGTACTTC. It encodes CASSAGTASSSYEQYF. The chain recombines TRBV5-1 with TRBJ2-7; 7 bases align to TRBD1. Trimming at V came to 4 bases and at J to 0 bases, leaving 10 bases not matched to a gene. Germline assignment: CDR1 SGHRS and CDR2 YFSETQ. The CDR3 sequence is 16 residues long.

The chain has TRBV3-1 and TRBJ1-2, with 9 nucleotides matching TRBD1. Germline V gives CDR1 LGHDT, CDR2 YNNKEL (reference sequence). With V trimmed by 4 bases and J by 7 bases, 13 bases remained unmatched. The CDR3 covers 16 residues. CDR3 sequence: CASSLRDRALIFGYTF. The CDR3 coding sequence is TGTGCCAGCAGCCTTCGGGACAGGGCTTTGATATTTGGCTACACCTTC.